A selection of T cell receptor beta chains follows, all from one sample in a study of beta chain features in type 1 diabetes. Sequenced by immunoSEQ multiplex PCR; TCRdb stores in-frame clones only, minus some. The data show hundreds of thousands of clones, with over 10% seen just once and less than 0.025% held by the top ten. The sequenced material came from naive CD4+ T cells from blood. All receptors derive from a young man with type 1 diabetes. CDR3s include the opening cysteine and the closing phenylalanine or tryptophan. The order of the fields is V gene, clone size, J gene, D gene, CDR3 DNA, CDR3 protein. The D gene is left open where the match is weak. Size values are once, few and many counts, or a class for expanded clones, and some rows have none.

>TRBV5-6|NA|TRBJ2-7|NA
TGTGCCAGCAGCTTCCTCGGCAGGGAGAGCGGCGACTTC
CASSFLGRESGDF
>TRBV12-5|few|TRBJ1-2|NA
TGTGCTAGTGGTTTGGCTCCCACAGGGTCCGATGGCTACACCTTC
CASGLAPTGSDGYTF
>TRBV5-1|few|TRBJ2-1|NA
TGCGCCAGCAGCTTGGATCAGCAGGATGGGCAGTTCTTC
CASSLDQQDGQFF
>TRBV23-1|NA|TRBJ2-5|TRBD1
TGCGCCAGCAGTCAATCGTGGGGGACAGGGAAACAAGAGACCCAGTACTTC
CASSQSWGTGKQETQYF
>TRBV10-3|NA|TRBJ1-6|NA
TGTGCCATCAGTGAGGGACAGACGGTGTCACCCCTCCACTTT
CAISEGQTVSPLHF
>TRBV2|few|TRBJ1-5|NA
TGTGCCAGCAGTACAGGTTATCAGCCCCAGCATTTT
CASSTGYQPQHF
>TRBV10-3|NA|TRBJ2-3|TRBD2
TGTGCCATCAGTCCCTCTAGCGGGGTCGATACGCAGTATTTT
CAISPSSGVDTQYF
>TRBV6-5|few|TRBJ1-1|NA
TGTGCCAGCAGTTACGGGGGGGCGAACACTGAAGCTTTCTTT
CASSYGGANTEAFF
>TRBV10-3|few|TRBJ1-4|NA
TGTGCCATCAGTGAGTCGCCTGGGGAACTGTTTTTT
CAISESPGELFF
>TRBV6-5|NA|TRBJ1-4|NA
TGTGCCAGCAGTTACGCCCAGGGAAATGAAAAACTGTTTTTT
CASSYAQGNEKLFF
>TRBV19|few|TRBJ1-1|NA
TGTGCCAGTAGTATAGGGGTTGGGACCACTGAAGCTTTCTTT
CASSIGVGTTEAFF
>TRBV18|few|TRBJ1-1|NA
TGTGCCAGCTCTCTCGGGACTAATGGGGCCGGAACTGAAGCTTTCTTT
CASSLGTNGAGTEAFF
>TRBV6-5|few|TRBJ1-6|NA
TGTGCCAGCAGGGTTAGCTCCTATAATTCACCCCTCCACTTT
CASRVSSYNSPLHF
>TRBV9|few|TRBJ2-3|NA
TGTGCCAGCAGCGTAGTAGGCGGCCCTAGCACAGATACGCAGTATTTT
CASSVVGGPSTDTQYF
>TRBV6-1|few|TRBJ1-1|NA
TGTGCCAGCAGTGAAGAGGAAGGTAGGACTGAAGCTTTCTTT
CASSEEEGRTEAFF
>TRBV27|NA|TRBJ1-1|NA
TGTGCCAGCAGTTTCAAGGGATACACTGAAGCTTTCTTT
CASSFKGYTEAFF
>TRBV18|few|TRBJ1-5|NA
TGTGCCAGCTCACCAGTTGGGTACGATCAGCCCCAGCATTTT
CASSPVGYDQPQHF
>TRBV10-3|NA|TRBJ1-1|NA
TGTGCCATCACCGGACGGCTGAACACTGAAGCTTTCTTT
CAITGRLNTEAFF
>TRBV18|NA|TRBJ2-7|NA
TGTGCCAGCTCACTTTACAGATACGAGCAGTACTTC
CASSLYRYEQYF
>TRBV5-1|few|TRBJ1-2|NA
TGCGCCAGCAGCTCAGGACCCGAGGAGGGCTACACCTTC
CASSSGPEEGYTF
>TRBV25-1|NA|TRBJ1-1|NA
TGTGCCAGCAGTCTTTCACAGTTGAACACTGAAGCTTTCTTT
CASSLSQLNTEAFF
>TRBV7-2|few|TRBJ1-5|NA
TGTGCCAGCAGCCCACGGGCAGGTAGCAATCAGCCCCAGCATTTT
CASSPRAGSNQPQHF
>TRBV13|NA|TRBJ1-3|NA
TGTGCCAGCAGCCAGGTCCTCTCTGGAAACACCATATATTTT
CASSQVLSGNTIYF
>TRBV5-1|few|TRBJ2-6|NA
TGCGCCAGCAGCTCACTCGGGGAGACTGGGGCCAACGTCCTGACTTTC
CASSSLGETGANVLTF
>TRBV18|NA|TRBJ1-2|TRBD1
TGTGCCAGCTCTCACGGACAGGGGAACTATGGCTACACCTTC
CASSHGQGNYGYTF
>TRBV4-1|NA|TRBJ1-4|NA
TGCGCCAGCAGCCAAGATCTAGGAAAACTGTTTTTT
CASSQDLGKLFF
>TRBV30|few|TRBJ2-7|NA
TGTGCCTGGAGTAAAGGGGCAACCTACGAGCAGTACTTC
CAWSKGATYEQYF
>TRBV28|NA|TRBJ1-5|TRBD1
TGTGCCAGCAGAGAATACAGGGGGTGGGATCAGCCCCAGCATTTT
CASREYRGWDQPQHF
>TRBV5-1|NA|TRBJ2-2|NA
TGCGCCAGCAGCTTGAAGCCAGGGTCCGACACCGGGGAGCTGTTTTTT
CASSLKPGSDTGELFF
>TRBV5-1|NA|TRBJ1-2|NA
TGCGCCAGCAGCTTGCGGTCAGAACCCTATGGCTACACCTTC
CASSLRSEPYGYTF
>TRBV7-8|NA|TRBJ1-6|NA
TGTGCCAGCAGCTTAGCGATAACGGGGGGACGCCCCCTCCACTTT
CASSLAITGGRPLHF
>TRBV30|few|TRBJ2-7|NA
TGTGCCTGGAGTGTATTTGCTGGGTACGAGCAGTACTTC
CAWSVFAGYEQYF
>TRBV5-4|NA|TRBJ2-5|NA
TGTGCCAGCAGCCTCGGGGGCGTAGGGGAGACCCAGTACTTC
CASSLGGVGETQYF
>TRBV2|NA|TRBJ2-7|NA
TGTGCCAGCAGTGAGTTGGGGCTGGGGAGCTCCTACGAGCAGTACTTC
CASSELGLGSSYEQYF
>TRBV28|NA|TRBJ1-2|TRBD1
TGTGCCAGCACCTGGGAGACAGGGGCGTATGGCTACACCTTC
CASTWETGAYGYTF
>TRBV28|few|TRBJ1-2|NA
TGTGCCAGCAGTTTAAACTATGGCTACACCTTC
CASSLNYGYTF
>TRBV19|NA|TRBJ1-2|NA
TGTGCCAGTAGTTTCGCCGGAGGCGGCTACACCTTC
CASSFAGGGYTF
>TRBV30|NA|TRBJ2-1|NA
TGTGCCTGTTTCGCTTCACCGCGGGGCAATGAGCAGTTCTTC
CACFASPRGNEQFF
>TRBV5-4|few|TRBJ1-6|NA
TGTGCCAGCAGCTTGGGGCTCGAACCCAGATCACCCCTCCACTTT
CASSLGLEPRSPLHF